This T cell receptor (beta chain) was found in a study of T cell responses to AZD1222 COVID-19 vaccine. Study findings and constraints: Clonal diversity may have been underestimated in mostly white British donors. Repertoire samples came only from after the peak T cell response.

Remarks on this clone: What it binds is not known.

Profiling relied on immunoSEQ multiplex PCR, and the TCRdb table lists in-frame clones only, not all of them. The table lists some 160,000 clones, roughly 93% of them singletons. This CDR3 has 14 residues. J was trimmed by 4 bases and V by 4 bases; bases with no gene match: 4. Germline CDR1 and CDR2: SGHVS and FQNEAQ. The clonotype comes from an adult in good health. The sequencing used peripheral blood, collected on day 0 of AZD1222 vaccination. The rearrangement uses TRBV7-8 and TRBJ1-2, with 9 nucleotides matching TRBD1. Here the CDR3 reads CASSSGQGGYGYTF. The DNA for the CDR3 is TGTGCCAGCAGCTCGGGACAGGGAGGCTATGGCTACACCTTC.